One and the same sample provided the 18 T cell receptor beta chains below, sequenced in a study of coeliac disease. Repertoires were generated with immunoSEQ multiplex PCR, while TCRdb's copy carries only in-frame clones and drops some. The data contain several thousand clones, roughly 60% of them seen just once; the ten biggest clones take up under 6%. The sequencing sample was made of lymphocytes from the gut lamina propria. These receptor sequences come from a man between 65 and 80 years old without celiac disease.

This clone is labeled as large. CDR3 sequence reads: CASSYTADQPQHF. The CDR3 DNA sequence: TGTGCCAGCAGTTATACAGCAGATCAGCCCCAGCATTTT. The V gene is TRBV6-5, the J gene TRBJ1-5; D not certain. Per the germline V gene, CDR1 is MNHEY and CDR2 is SVGAGI. V lost 3 bases and J 5 bases, leaving 8 bases between the germline ends. The CDR3 extends over 13 amino acids.

J is TRBJ2-1 and V is TRBV6-5; D not resolved. The germline gives CDR1 MNHEY, CDR2 SVGAGI. The CDR3 covers 15 residues. Trimming removed 0 bases at V and 5 bases at J, with 11 bases between. The CDR3, as DNA: TGTGCCAGCAGTTACTCGATGGGCCAGAACAATGAGCAGTTCTTC. This gives the protein CASSYSMGQNNEQFF.

This clone was observed a few times. This chain links TRBV6-1 with TRBJ2-7, with D possibly TRBD1 on 6 matching bases. Germline CDR1 reads MNHNS; CDR2 reads SASEGT. V lost 8 bases, J lost 3 bases, and 17 bases lay in between. This CDR3 contains 14 residues. The CDR3 region is CASGTGTIFYEQYF. In nucleotides, the CDR3 is TGTGCCAGCGGGACCGGGACAATCTTCTACGAGCAGTACTTC.

This clone has just a few counts. This chain uses TRBV9 with TRBJ1-3; D unclear. The CDR3 totals 15 residues. Germline values: CDR1 SGDLS, CDR2 YYNGEE. Trimming removed 4 bases at V and 1 base at J, with 12 bases between. CDR3 in amino acids: CASSPRGGSGNTIYF. The CDR3 nucleotides read TGTGCCAGCAGCCCCAGAGGAGGGTCTGGAAACACCATATATTTT.

This clone showed up just once. This chain uses TRBV5-6 with TRBJ2-3; D is possibly TRBD2 (6 bases). The CDR3 length is 14 residues. V lost 4 bases, J lost 4 bases, and 13 bases lay in between. Per the germline V gene, CDR1 is SGHDT and CDR2 is YYEEEE. The DNA for the CDR3 is TGTGCCAGCAGCCCCGCCGGGGGAGCAGATACGCAGTATTTT. Its protein product is CASSPAGGADTQYF. Full variable domain (missing parts from reference TRBV5-6 and TRBJ2-3): DAGVTQSPTHLIKTRGQQVTLRCSPKSGHDTVSWYQQALGQGPQFIFQYYEEEERQRGNFPDRFSGHQFPNYSSELNVNALLLGDSALYLCASSPAGGADTQYFGPGTRLTVL.

The rearrangement links TRBV5-1 to TRBJ1-5; the D is unclear. The CDR3 is 16 amino acids. Deletions cut 2 bases from V and 4 bases from J, with 16 bases between. Germline V gives CDR1 SGHRS, CDR2 YFSETQ. The CDR3: CASSLPTALFNQPQHF. Here the CDR3 DNA reads TGCGCCAGCAGCTTACCCACTGCCCTATTTAATCAGCCCCAGCATTTT.

This clone was detected a few times. The chain recombines TRBV11-2 with TRBJ2-7, with 9 bases lining up with TRBD1. CDR3 size: 14 residues. With V trimmed by 5 bases and J by 4 bases, 6 bases remained unmatched. Germline CDR1 and CDR2: SGHAT and FQNNGV. CDR3 loop: CASSPSTGGYEQYF. DNA for the CDR3: TGTGCCAGCAGCCCATCGACAGGGGGGTACGAGCAGTACTTC.

The chain has TRBV6-5 and TRBJ2-1; possible D gene TRBD2, 6 bases. The germline V and J ends were trimmed by 2 bases and 9 bases, with 14 bases remaining between them. The germline gives CDR1 MNHEY, CDR2 SVGAGI. CDR3 length: 14 residues. The CDR3 loop reads CASSYRGLGGEQFF. The CDR3 DNA reads TGTGCCAGCAGTTACAGGGGACTGGGGGGTGAGCAGTTCTTC.

The rearrangement links TRBV7-6 to TRBJ2-7; 9 bases match TRBD1. The ends lost 1 base at V and 1 base at J; junction bases unmatched: 5. Germline V gene sequence: CDR1 SGHVS, CDR2 FNYEAQ. The CDR3 is 16 amino acids. CDR3 DNA: TGTGCCAGCAGCTTAGGTGCACAGGGGGCTTCCTACGAGCAGTACTTC. Translation: CASSLGAQGASYEQYF.

This clone came up a few times. This chain connects TRBV5-1 to TRBJ2-7; the match to TRBD2 covers 9 bases. This CDR3 has 15 amino acids. V lost 4 bases and J lost 4; bases outside the gene matches: 9. Germline V CDR1 and CDR2: SGHRS, YFSETQ. The DNA of the CDR3 is TGCGCCAGCAGCCTCGGCGGGGGGGGACAGTACGAGCAGTACTTC. This sequence encodes CASSLGGGGQYEQYF.

The chain is built from TRBV5-6 and TRBJ2-5, with 7 positions matching TRBD1. The germline gives CDR1 SGHDT, CDR2 YYEEEE. V lost 4 bases and J lost 11; bases outside the gene matches: 8. This CDR3 comprises 12 residues. DNA for the CDR3: TGTGCCAGCAGCACCGACAGGGAGCGGCAGTACTTC. It is translated as CASSTDRERQYF.

The CDR3 sequence: CASRTGTSGGDPPFF. For the CDR3, the DNA is TGTGCCAGCAGAACCGGGACTAGCGGGGGGGACCCCCCGTTCTTC. The V call is TRBV2, the J call TRBJ2-1, with 16 positions matching TRBD2. Per the germline V gene, CDR1 is SNHLY and CDR2 is FYNNEI. This CDR3 is 15 amino acids long. V lost 6 bases and J lost 15; bases outside the gene matches: 11. The entire variable domain, with the rest obtained from reference TRBV2 and TRBJ2-1, is as follows: EPEVTQTPSHQVTQMGQEVILRCVPISNHLYFYWYRQILGQKVEFLVSFYNNEISEKSEIFDDQFSVERPDGSNFTLKIRSTKLEDSAMYFCASRTGTSGGDPPFFGPGTRLTVL.

CDR3: CASSVGLDRTDTQYF. CDR3 coding DNA: TGTGCCAGCAGCGTAGGGCTAGACAGGACAGATACGCAGTATTTT. The V and J genes are TRBV9 and TRBJ2-3; a possible D gene is TRBD1 (6 bases). The germline V and J ends were trimmed by 0 bases and 3 bases, with 11 bases remaining between them. The CDR3 consists of 15 residues. Per the germline V gene, CDR1 is SGDLS and CDR2 is YYNGEE.

The sample holds a few counts of this clone. In the same sample, other DNA sequences code for this CDR3. The chain joins TRBV6-5 to TRBJ2-7; perhaps TRBD1 as D (6 bases). V shed 6 bases and J shed 0 bases, with 15 bases lying between them. The CDR3 totals 15 residues. CDR1 and CDR2 (germline): MNHEY, SVGAGI. The CDR3 is CASRLGRGSSYEQYF. In DNA form, the CDR3 reads TGTGCCAGCAGGTTAGGTAGGGGGAGCTCCTACGAGCAGTACTTC.

This clone was detected once. The rearrangement uses TRBV13 and TRBJ2-2, with unresolved D. V lost 2 bases, J lost 7 bases, and 5 bases lay in between. This CDR3 has 12 amino acids. Germline-derived CDR1 and CDR2 are PRHDT and FYEKMQ (reference sequence). As DNA, the CDR3 is TGTGCCAGCAGCTTATTTAGCGGGGAGCTGTTTTTT. Protein product: CASSLFSGELFF.

The V and J genes are TRBV4-1 and TRBJ1-1, with TRBD1 matching over 8 bases. The trim removed 3 bases at V and 1 base at J, leaving 4 bases unmatched. The CDR3 loop spans 15 amino acids. From germline, CDR1 is MGHRA and CDR2 YSYEKL. This chain's CDR3 is CASSHVGQGNTEAFF. CDR3 DNA sequence: TGCGCCAGCAGCCATGTAGGACAGGGGAACACTGAAGCTTTCTTT.

The V call is TRBV7-9, the J call TRBJ2-7; unclear D gene. The CDR3 covers 16 residues. Germline loops: CDR1 SEHNR, CDR2 FQNEAQ (reference sequence). With 5 bases removed from V and 0 bases from J, the gap between germline ends came to 17 bases. CDR3 sequence (DNA): TGTGCCAGCAGCCCCCCAGAGAGCGTAAGCTCCTACGAGCAGTACTTC. Its translation is CASSPPESVSSYEQYF.

This clone was seen a few times. The rearrangement uses TRBV19 and TRBJ1-3; D is possibly TRBD1 (6 bases). The CDR3 spans 13 residues. V was cut by 6 bases and J by 4 bases, with 10 bases left in between. Germline V gene lookup returns CDR1 LNHDA and CDR2 SQIVND (reference sequence). The DNA for the CDR3 is TGTGCCAGTAGGCAGGGGAGCGGAAACACCATATATTTT. Its translation: CASRQGSGNTIYF.